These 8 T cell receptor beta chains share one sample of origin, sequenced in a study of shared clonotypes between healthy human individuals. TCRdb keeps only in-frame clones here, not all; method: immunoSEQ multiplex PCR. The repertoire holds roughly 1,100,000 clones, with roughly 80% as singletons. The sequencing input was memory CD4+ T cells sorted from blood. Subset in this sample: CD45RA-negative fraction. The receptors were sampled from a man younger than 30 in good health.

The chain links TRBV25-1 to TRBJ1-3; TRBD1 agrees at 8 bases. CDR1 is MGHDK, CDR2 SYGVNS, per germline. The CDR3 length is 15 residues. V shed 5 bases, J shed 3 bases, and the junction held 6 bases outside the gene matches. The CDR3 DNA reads TGTGCCAGCAGTCCCAGGGGGCTAGTTGGAAACACCATATATTTT. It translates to CASSPRGLVGNTIYF.

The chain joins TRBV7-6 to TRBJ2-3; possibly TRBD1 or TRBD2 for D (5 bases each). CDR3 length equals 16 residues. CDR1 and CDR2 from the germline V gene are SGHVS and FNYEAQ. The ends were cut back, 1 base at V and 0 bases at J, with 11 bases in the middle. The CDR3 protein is CASSLVGGVSTDTQYF. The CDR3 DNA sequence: TGTGCCAGCAGCTTAGTTGGGGGAGTGAGCACAGATACGCAGTATTTT.

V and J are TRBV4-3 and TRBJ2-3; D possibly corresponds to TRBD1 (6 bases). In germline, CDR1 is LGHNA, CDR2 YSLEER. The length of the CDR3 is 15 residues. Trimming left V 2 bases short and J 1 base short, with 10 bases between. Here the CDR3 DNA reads TGCGCCAGCAGCCAACAGGGGACGGGCACAGATACGCAGTATTTT. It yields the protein CASSQQGTGTDTQYF.

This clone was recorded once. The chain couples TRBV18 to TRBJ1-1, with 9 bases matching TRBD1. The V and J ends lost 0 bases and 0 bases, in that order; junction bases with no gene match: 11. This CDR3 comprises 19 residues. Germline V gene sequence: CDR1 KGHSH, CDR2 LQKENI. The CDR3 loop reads CASSPPGQGGSGLNTEAFF. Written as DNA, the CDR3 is TGTGCCAGCTCACCACCGGGACAGGGAGGATCAGGCTTGAACACTGAAGCTTTCTTT.

As DNA, the CDR3 is TGTGCCTCTACCGATCGGGACTCCGAAAAACTGTTTTTT. The encoded protein is CASTDRDSEKLFF. The genes are TRBV10-3 and TRBJ1-4; TRBD1 might be the D (5 bases). The V gene's germline CDR1 is ENHRY and CDR2 SYGVKD. V was trimmed by 11 bases and J by 8 bases, leaving 18 bases between them. The CDR3 has 13 amino acids.

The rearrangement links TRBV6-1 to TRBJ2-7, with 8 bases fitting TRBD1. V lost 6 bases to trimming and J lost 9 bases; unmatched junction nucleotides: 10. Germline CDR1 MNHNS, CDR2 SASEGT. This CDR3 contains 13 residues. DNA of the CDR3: TGTGCCAGCAGAGACCAGGGGGCTAGGTGGCAGTACTTC. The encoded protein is CASRDQGARWQYF.

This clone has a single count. The CDR3 loop reads CASSLGLSGGDYEQYF. CDR3 nucleotides: TGTGCCAGCAGCCTGGGGCTTAGCGGAGGGGACTACGAGCAGTACTTC. V is TRBV5-6 and J is TRBJ2-7; a possible D gene is TRBD2 (6 bases). The CDR3 runs to 16 residues. V was trimmed by 4 bases and J by 3 bases, leaving 20 bases between them. Germline V gene data show CDR1 as SGHDT and CDR2 as YYEEEE.

Here the CDR3 reads CAWSSGQINQPQHF. The DNA for the CDR3 is TGTGCCTGGAGTTCGGGACAGATAAATCAGCCCCAGCATTTT. The chain recombines TRBV30 with TRBJ1-5, with 7 bases aligning to TRBD1. The trim removed 2 bases at V and 4 bases at J, leaving 5 bases unmatched. CDR1 is GTSNPN, CDR2 SVGIG, per germline (reference sequence). The CDR3 spans 14 residues.